These 31 T cell receptor beta chains share one sample of origin, sequenced in a study of shared clonotypes between healthy human individuals. The assay was immunoSEQ multiplex PCR, and TCRdb's table has in-frame clones only and misses some. The sample shows 2 million to 2.5 million clones, approximately 90% of them seen only once. The sequenced sample was naive CD4+ T cells from PBMCs. This sample's subset: CD45RA+ positively selected. The receptors originated from a man younger than 35 in good health. Some clones in this sample may be carry-over from other donors' samples.

This chain connects TRBV6-4 to TRBJ2-7, with 11 bases lining up with TRBD2. From germline, CDR1 is MRHNA and CDR2 SNTAGT. Germline trimming cut 7 bases from V and 5 bases from J; bases unmatched to any gene: 16. The CDR3 is 17 residues long. In DNA, the CDR3 is TGTGCCAGCACGACTAGCGGGACCTGGGTCCGCTTTCACGAGCAGTACTTC. Translated: CASTTSGTWVRFHEQYF.

J is TRBJ1-1 and V is TRBV9; 7 positions agree with TRBD1. V gave up 0 bases and J gave up 5 bases; unmatched junction bases: 10. This CDR3 comprises 16 residues. Germline CDR1 reads SGDLS; CDR2 reads YYNGEE. The chain's CDR3 is CASSVGGGGLRTEAFF. DNA of the CDR3: TGTGCCAGCAGCGTAGGAGGGGGCGGGTTACGGACTGAAGCTTTCTTT.

The chain employs TRBV6-5 and TRBJ2-7; D ambiguous. Germline loops: CDR1 MNHEY, CDR2 SVGAGI. The CDR3 spans 12 residues. CDR3 DNA sequence: TGTACCTGCGGCCAGAACTCCTACGAGCAGTACTTC. It translates to CTCGQNSYEQYF.

For this clone: The same CDR3 arises from other DNA sequences in this sample as well. The chain carries TRBV29-1 and TRBJ1-1, with TRBD1 matching over 10 bases. Germline values: CDR1 SQVTM, CDR2 ANQGSEA. With 7 bases clipped from V and 4 bases from J, the junction kept 3 bases outside the gene matches. The CDR3 length is 12 residues. The CDR3 nucleotides read TGCAGCGCGGACAGGGGGAGCACTGAAGCTTTCTTT. This gives the protein CSADRGSTEAFF.

This clone was counted between two and nine times. The CDR3 sequence: CASSEWREEQFF. DNA of the CDR3: TGTGCCAGCAGTGAATGGCGGGAGGAGCAGTTCTTC. The chain joins TRBV2 to TRBJ2-1; 7 bases line up with TRBD2. The CDR3 totals 12 residues. The germline gives CDR1 SNHLY, CDR2 FYNNEI. The V gene end was trimmed by 2 bases and the J gene end by 10 bases; junction bases not matched to a gene: 2.

The chain joins TRBV6-5 to TRBJ1-2; a possible D gene is TRBD1 (6 bases). The germline gives CDR1 MNHEY, CDR2 SVGAGI. The CDR3 runs to 13 residues. Trimming pared 6 bases from V and 6 bases from J, leaving 14 bases between. The DNA of the CDR3 is TGTGCCAGCAGACCGTGGGGGGCGGATGGCTACACCTTC. It encodes CASRPWGADGYTF.

This chain uses TRBV5-6 with TRBJ1-1; D is possibly TRBD1 (6 bases). The length of the CDR3 is 17 residues. CDR1 and CDR2 (germline): SGHDT, YYEEEE. The V end lost 3 bases, the J end lost 1 base, and 19 bases lay between the germline ends. As DNA, the CDR3 is TGTGCCAGCAGCTCGATGAAGCTGGACAGATCGAACACTGAAGCTTTCTTT. Translated, it gives CASSSMKLDRSNTEAFF.

The chain has TRBV28 and TRBJ2-5; TRBD1 matches at 9 bases. J lost 4 bases, V lost 2 bases, and 11 bases had no gene match. CDR3 length: 17 residues. Per the germline V gene, CDR1 is MDHEN and CDR2 is SYDVKM. CDR3 sequence: CASSLGSGQGGRETQYF. The CDR3 coding sequence is TGTGCCAGCAGTTTAGGGTCGGGACAGGGAGGAAGAGAGACCCAGTACTTC.

The chain recombines TRBV19 with TRBJ1-5; a weak D match, TRBD1 (6 bases). Germline values: CDR1 LNHDA, CDR2 SQIVND (reference sequence). V was trimmed by 8 bases and J by 6 bases, leaving 14 bases between them. The CDR3 has 13 amino acids. The CDR3 spells CASGGAGRQPQHF. DNA of the CDR3: TGTGCCAGTGGGGGGGCAGGGCGTCAGCCCCAGCATTTT. Complete variable domain (other parts from reference TRBV19 and TRBJ1-5): DGGITQSPKYLFRKEGQNVTLSCEQNLNHDAMYWYRQDPGQGLRLIYYSQIVNDFQKGDIAEGYSVSREKKESFPLTVTSAQKNPTAFYLCASGGAGRQPQHFGDGTRLSIL.

Turning to this clone: This CDR3 is also generated by other DNA sequences in the sample. V is TRBV7-2 and J is TRBJ2-6; 8 bases line up with TRBD1. V shed 3 bases and J 2 bases; nucleotides not matched to a gene: 0. This CDR3 is built from 15 residues. Germline loops: CDR1 SGHTA, CDR2 FQGNSA. The CDR3 protein is CASSLTGAGANVLTF. CDR3 bases: TGTGCCAGCAGCTTGACAGGGGCTGGGGCCAACGTCCTGACTTTC.

CDR3 DNA sequence: TGCGCCAGCAGCCATACAGAGAACTATGGCTACACCTTC. This gives the protein CASSHTENYGYTF. The rearrangement uses TRBV5-1 and TRBJ1-2; D unclear. Trimming cost V 4 bases and J 2 bases, with 9 bases left between them. This CDR3 region has 13 residues. CDR1 SGHRS and CDR2 YFSETQ come from the germline V gene.

The V gene is TRBV5-1, the J gene TRBJ2-5; D may be TRBD1 (6 bases). Trimming left V 4 bases short and J 5 bases short, with 18 bases between. The CDR3 is made up of 15 amino acids. In germline, CDR1 is SGHRS, CDR2 YFSETQ. CDR3 coding DNA: TGCGCCAGCAGCCGGAGCAGGCAGGGGTCGGAGACCCAGTACTTC. Translated: CASSRSRQGSETQYF.

The chain recombines TRBV5-1 with TRBJ1-4, with D possibly being TRBD1 (5 bases). The germline V gene encodes CDR1 SGHRS and CDR2 YFSETQ. The CDR3 consists of 14 residues. Trimming left V 0 bases short and J 10 bases short, with 13 bases between. CDR3 loop: CASSLAWSGGKLFF. For the CDR3, the DNA is TGCGCCAGCAGCTTGGCCTGGTCCGGGGGAAAACTGTTTTTT.

The chain joins TRBV30 to TRBJ1-4, with D uncertain. V was cut by 0 bases and J by 3 bases, with 8 bases left in between. Germline CDR1 reads GTSNPN; CDR2 reads SVGIG (reference sequence). This CDR3 has 14 residues. CDR3 DNA: TGTGCCTGGAGTGTAAAACAGTCTAATGAAAAACTGTTTTTT. It translates to CAWSVKQSNEKLFF.

This clone is a singleton in its sample. This sequence joins TRBV27 and TRBJ2-6; tentatively, D is TRBD1 (6 bases). Trimming left V 5 bases short and J 4 bases short, with 21 bases between. Germline values: CDR1 MNHEY, CDR2 SMNVEV (reference sequence). The CDR3 extends over 18 amino acids. In DNA form, the CDR3 reads TGTGCCAGCAGTCCCCTCGGCAGGGGTTGGGAAGGGGCCAACGTCCTGACTTTC. This sequence encodes CASSPLGRGWEGANVLTF.

The J gene is TRBJ1-5, the V gene TRBV27, with D unresolved. The CDR3 consists of 15 residues. Germline assignment: CDR1 MNHEY and CDR2 SMNVEV (reference sequence). The V and J ends lost 9 bases and 6 bases respectively, with 21 bases between them. The CDR3 is CARWMIPRLSQPQHF. In nucleotides, the CDR3 is TGTGCCAGGTGGATGATCCCCCGGCTGAGTCAGCCCCAGCATTTT.

The J gene is TRBJ2-7, the V gene TRBV6-4; 9 bases match TRBD2. In germline, CDR1 is MRHNA, CDR2 SNTAGT. The CDR3 has 16 residues. The ends lost 4 bases at V and 6 bases at J; junction bases unmatched: 13. DNA of the CDR3: TGTGCCAGCAGTGTAGATTTCCGGCTAGCGGGATGCGAGCAGTACTTC. It is translated as CASSVDFRLAGCEQYF.

The V gene is TRBV7-9, the J gene TRBJ2-7; unclear D gene. The CDR3 is 14 amino acids. Trimming took 2 bases from V and 1 from J, leaving 9 bases between them. Germline V gene sequence: CDR1 SEHNR, CDR2 FQNEAQ (reference sequence). The CDR3 loop reads CASSLPTGSYEQYF. CDR3 nucleotide sequence: TGTGCCAGCAGCTTACCTACTGGTTCCTACGAGCAGTACTTC.

The V call is TRBV15, the J call TRBJ2-7; D is perhaps TRBD2 (6 bases). Per the germline V gene, CDR1 is LNHNV and CDR2 is YYDKDF (reference sequence). V lost 4 bases, J lost 8 bases, and 27 bases lay in between. The length of the CDR3 is 17 residues. The CDR3 here is CATSKSVLPDNSGQQYF. CDR3 nucleotides: TGTGCCACCAGCAAATCCGTCCTCCCCGACAACAGCGGGCAGCAGTACTTC.

V usage is TRBV7-9 and J usage is TRBJ2-3, with unresolved D. Germline lookup yields CDR1 SEHNR and CDR2 FQNEAQ (reference sequence). V was shortened by 1 base and J by 2 bases, with 7 bases between the two germline ends. CDR3 size: 14 residues. The CDR3: CASSLVGLTDTQYF. The CDR3 bases are TGTGCCAGCAGCTTAGTCGGCCTCACAGATACGCAGTATTTT.

The chain uses TRBV7-8 and TRBJ1-5; D not resolved. V lost 5 bases and J 1 base, leaving 12 bases between the germline ends. Germline V gives CDR1 SGHVS, CDR2 FQNEAQ. The length of the CDR3 is 15 residues. The DNA of the CDR3 is TGTGCCAGCAGCCACCGGACGGGGAGCAATCAGCCCCAGCATTTT. Translation: CASSHRTGSNQPQHF.

The chain employs TRBV6-6 and TRBJ2-1; TRBD1 matches 9 bases. The CDR3 covers 14 residues. V trimming: 5 bases; J trimming: 9 bases; junction bases outside the gene matches: 8. Germline loops: CDR1 MNHNY, CDR2 SVGAGI (reference sequence). CDR3 loop: CASSPNGQGPEQFF. The CDR3 DNA reads as TGTGCCAGCAGTCCGAACGGACAGGGGCCTGAGCAGTTCTTC.

The chain couples TRBV5-5 to TRBJ1-1; perhaps TRBD1 as D (6 bases). There are 16 residues in the CDR3. Germline V gene sequence: CDR1 SGHKS, CDR2 YYEKEE (reference sequence). Trimming pared 2 bases from V and 0 bases from J, leaving 14 bases between. The CDR3 sequence: CASSLQQGRLNTEAFF. CDR3 sequence (DNA): TGTGCCAGCAGCTTACAACAGGGACGGCTGAACACTGAAGCTTTCTTT.

The gene calls are TRBV28 and TRBJ1-5, with D hard to call. Per germline, CDR1 MDHEN and CDR2 SYDVKM. The CDR3 spans 13 residues. Trimming took off 4 bases at V and 11 bases at J, with 15 bases between the two ends. This CDR3 is CASSSSAGPAQHF. DNA for the CDR3: TGTGCCAGCAGTTCCTCAGCGGGTCCGGCCCAGCATTTT.

The chain combines TRBV5-1 with TRBJ2-2; 9 bases line up with TRBD2. The CDR3 runs to 19 residues. With 0 bases clipped from V and 6 bases from J, the junction kept 15 bases outside the gene matches. Germline CDR1 SGHRS, CDR2 YFSETQ. This CDR3 is CASSLAGASGTTMAGELFF. The CDR3, as DNA: TGCGCCAGCAGCTTGGCTGGGGCTAGCGGGACCACGATGGCCGGGGAGCTGTTTTTT. The whole variable domain, filled in from reference TRBV5-1 and TRBJ2-2, reads KAGVTQTPRYLIKTRGQQVTLSCSPISGHRSVSWYQQTPGQGLQFLFEYFSETQRNKGNFPGRFSGRQFSNSRSEMNVSTLELGDSALYLCASSLAGASGTTMAGELFFGEGSRLTVL.

The chain links TRBV11-3 to TRBJ1-2; 7 positions match TRBD1. J was trimmed by 5 bases and V by 5 bases; bases with no gene match: 8. CDR1 and CDR2 (germline): SGHNT, YENEEA. The length of the CDR3 is 14 residues. The CDR3 DNA reads as TGTGCCAGCAGCGATAACAGGGGTGTATATGGCTACACCTTC. This translates into CASSDNRGVYGYTF.

This sequence joins TRBV5-1 and TRBJ2-3; TRBD2 aligns across 10 bases. Germline V gene sequence: CDR1 SGHRS, CDR2 YFSETQ. Losses at the gene ends were 2 bases for V and 0 bases for J; bases not matched to a gene: 3. This CDR3 comprises 16 residues. The CDR3 protein is CASSFVTSGSTDTQYF. For the CDR3, the DNA is TGCGCCAGCAGCTTTGTGACTAGCGGGAGCACAGATACGCAGTATTTT.

V usage is TRBV5-6 and J usage is TRBJ1-2; D perhaps matches TRBD1 (6 bases). The CDR3 spans 16 residues. CDR1 and CDR2 (germline): SGHDT, YYEEEE. Trimming left V 2 bases short and J 0 bases short, with 14 bases between. CDR3 nucleotide sequence: TGTGCCAGCAGCTTCATCCGACAGGAAACTAACTATGGCTACACCTTC. The encoded protein is CASSFIRQETNYGYTF.

This sequence joins TRBV28 and TRBJ2-7; D is ambiguous. Germline loops: CDR1 MDHEN, CDR2 SYDVKM. V gave up 7 bases and J gave up 2 bases, with 12 bases separating them. This CDR3 comprises 13 residues. CDR3 sequence: CASINRAPYEQYF. CDR3 nucleotide sequence: TGTGCCAGCATAAACAGAGCCCCCTACGAGCAGTACTTC.

V gene TRBV6-5 combines with J gene TRBJ1-2; no definite D call. The germline V gene encodes CDR1 MNHEY and CDR2 SVGAGI. CDR3 length: 12 residues. V was trimmed by 5 bases and J by 8 bases, leaving 12 bases between them. CDR3 DNA: TGTGCCAGCAGTGAGAATTCTCGGGGCTACACCTTC. Protein product: CASSENSRGYTF.

Concerning this clone itself: Relative to the germline gene, one junction end is altered; a read error may explain this. V and J are TRBV7-2 and TRBJ2-7; 12 positions agree with TRBD2. Germline CDR1 reads SGHTA; CDR2 reads FQGNSA. CDR3 length: 15 residues. Written as DNA, the CDR3 is TGTGCCAGCAGCTACTTCCTAGCGGGAGGGCCCCCAGGCGACTTC. Its translation: CASSYFLAGGPPGDF.